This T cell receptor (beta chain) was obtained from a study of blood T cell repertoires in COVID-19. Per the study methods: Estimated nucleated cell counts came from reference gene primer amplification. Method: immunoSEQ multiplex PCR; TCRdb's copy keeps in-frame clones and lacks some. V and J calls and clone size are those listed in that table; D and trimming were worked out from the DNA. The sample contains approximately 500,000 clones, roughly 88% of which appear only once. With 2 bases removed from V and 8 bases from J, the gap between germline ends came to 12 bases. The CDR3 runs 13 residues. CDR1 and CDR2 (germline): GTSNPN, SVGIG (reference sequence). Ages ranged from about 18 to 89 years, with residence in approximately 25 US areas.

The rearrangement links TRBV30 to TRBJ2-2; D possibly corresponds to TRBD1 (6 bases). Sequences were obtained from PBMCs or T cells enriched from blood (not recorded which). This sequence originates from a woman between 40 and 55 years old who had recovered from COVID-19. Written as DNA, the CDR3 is TGTGCCTGGAGTCTCAGGGGCGGGGGGGAGCTGTTTTTT. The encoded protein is CAWSLRGGGELFF.